The 19 T cell receptor beta chains below all came from one sample that was sequenced in a study of blood T cell repertoires in COVID-19. Libraries were prepared by immunoSEQ multiplex PCR; TCRdb keeps only in-frame clonotypes and omits some of them. The table shows approximately 170,000 clones, with about 88% occurring only once. The sequencing sample was made of peripheral blood. The source is a man in his late teens or twenties who had recovered from COVID-19.

This chain connects TRBV27 to TRBJ2-7; 11 bases map to TRBD2. Unmatched junction bases numbered 18, after V lost 4 bases and J lost 1 base. CDR3 length: 20 amino acids. The V gene's germline CDR1 is MNHEY and CDR2 SMNVEV (reference sequence). The CDR3 reads CASSSAPPLMTSGVSYEQYF. DNA for the CDR3: TGTGCCAGCAGTTCCGCCCCCCCCCTTATGACTAGCGGGGTATCCTACGAGCAGTACTTC.

The chain has TRBV7-2 and TRBJ2-5; tentatively, D is TRBD2 (6 bases). The germline V gene has CDR1 SGHTA and CDR2 FQGNSA. This CDR3 has 14 amino acids. Trimming removed 5 bases from V and 1 base from J, with 11 bases in between. The CDR3 bases are TGTGCCAGCAGCCGTGGGGACTTCCAAGAGACCCAGTACTTC. This gives the protein CASSRGDFQETQYF.

The J gene is TRBJ2-4, the V gene TRBV19; TRBD2 might be the D (6 bases). Trimming stripped 1 base from V and 1 base from J, with 11 bases between. The CDR3 sequence is 16 residues long. Germline assignment: CDR1 LNHDA and CDR2 SQIVND (reference sequence). CDR3 sequence: CASSIVNSGAKNIQYF. The CDR3 region has the DNA TGTGCCAGTAGTATAGTAAACAGCGGGGCCAAAAACATTCAGTACTTC.

The V gene is TRBV10-1, the J gene TRBJ2-2; TRBD2 matches at 13 bases. The CDR3 covers 18 residues. The V segment lost 6 bases and the J segment 5 bases; nucleotides outside the gene matches: 12. Germline V gene lookup returns CDR1 WNHNN and CDR2 SYGVQD (reference sequence). Written as DNA, the CDR3 is TGCGCCAGCAGCCCCGGACTAGCGGGAGTGACGGGAACCGGGGAGCTGTTTTTT. Encoded protein: CASSPGLAGVTGTGELFF.

The rearrangement links TRBV6-5 to TRBJ2-7, with 9 positions matching TRBD1. Trimming cost V 4 bases and J 6 bases; bases outside gene matches: 4. The CDR3 covers 13 residues. Per the germline V gene, CDR1 is MNHEY and CDR2 is SVGAGI. The CDR3 DNA reads TGTGCCAGCAGTTTCAACAGGGGGCTCGAGCAGTACTTC. It yields the protein CASSFNRGLEQYF.

The CDR3 coding sequence is TGTGCCAGCAGGACAGGGGGCGTCGGGAATGAGCAGTTCTTC. It codes for CASRTGGVGNEQFF. The chain links TRBV27 to TRBJ2-1; 10 bases agree with TRBD1. From germline, CDR1 is MNHEY and CDR2 SMNVEV (reference sequence). This CDR3 contains 14 residues. V was clipped by 6 bases and J by 7 bases; unmatched bases: 6.

The chain links TRBV30 to TRBJ2-1; possibly TRBD2 for D (5 bases). CDR1 is GTSNPN and CDR2 is SVGIG in the germline V gene (reference sequence). The CDR3 covers 14 residues. The germline V and J ends were trimmed by 6 bases and 8 bases, with 20 bases remaining between them. The CDR3 here is CACRSGTRGDEQFF. Here the CDR3 DNA reads TGTGCCTGCCGTTCGGGAACTCGAGGCGATGAGCAGTTCTTC. Together with reference TRBV30 and TRBJ2-1, the CDR3 gives the full variable domain: SQTIHQWPATLVQPVGSPLSLECTVEGTSNPNLYWYRQAAGRGLQLLFYSVGIGQISSEVPQNLSASRPQDRQFILSSKKLLLSDSGFYLCACRSGTRGDEQFFGPGTRLTVL.

The CDR3 DNA reads TGCGCCAGCAGCCAAGGGGCAGGGGGTGACAGCAAAAACATTCAGTACTTC. This gives the protein CASSQGAGGDSKNIQYF. The V and J genes are TRBV4-3 and TRBJ2-4; 7 bases fit TRBD1. After removal of 1 base from V and 3 bases from J, the junction contained 9 bases not matched to a gene. This CDR3 region has 17 residues. The germline V gene encodes CDR1 LGHNA and CDR2 YSLEER.

The chain recombines TRBV4-1 with TRBJ1-5; D uncertain. Germline V gene data show CDR1 as MGHRA and CDR2 as YSYEKL. The V end lost 0 bases, the J end lost 3 bases, and 6 bases lay between the germline ends. This CDR3 spans 14 amino acids. The CDR3 here is CASSQERYNQPQHF. The CDR3 DNA reads as TGCGCCAGCAGCCAAGAGCGGTACAATCAGCCCCAGCATTTT.

The chain recombines TRBV4-2 with TRBJ1-1; D unclear. Germline V gene lookup returns CDR1 LGHNA and CDR2 YNFKEQ. V was pared by 0 bases and J by 10 bases, with 12 bases between. CDR3 length: 13 residues. The CDR3 sequence is CASSQEGTRGAFF. Written as DNA, the CDR3 is TGTGCCAGCAGCCAAGAGGGTACCCGAGGAGCTTTCTTT.

The chain has TRBV28 and TRBJ2-1, with TRBD2 matching 11 bases. The junction had 24 bases not matched to a gene; V was cut back by 5 bases and J by 12 bases. CDR3 size: 19 residues. Germline CDR1 reads MDHEN; CDR2 reads SYDVKM. DNA for the CDR3: TGTGCCAGCAGTACTCAACGACTCATTCTAGCGGGAGGTAATCTTGGGCAGTTCTTC. It is translated as CASSTQRLILAGGNLGQFF.

CDR3 loop: CASSTPDWLETQYF. DNA of the CDR3: TGTGCCAGCTCAACCCCAGATTGGTTAGAGACCCAGTACTTC. V gene TRBV18 combines with J gene TRBJ2-5; D is ambiguous. The V end was cut by 5 bases, the J end by 4 bases, with 14 bases between. The length of the CDR3 is 14 residues. CDR1 is KGHSH, CDR2 LQKENI, per germline.

This chain connects TRBV29-1 to TRBJ1-1; D may be TRBD1 (5 bases). The CDR3 has 13 residues. The germline V gene encodes CDR1 SQVTM and CDR2 ANQGSEA. Trimming cost V 4 bases and J 0 bases, with 9 bases left between them. The CDR3 region is CSVGGGLNTEAFF. As DNA, the CDR3 is TGCAGCGTTGGGGGCGGATTGAACACTGAAGCTTTCTTT.

The CDR3 region is CASSLGTGVTGELFF. CDR3 nucleotides: TGTGCCAGCAGCTTAGGGACAGGGGTCACCGGGGAGCTGTTTTTT. This chain connects TRBV7-6 to TRBJ2-2; 9 bases map to TRBD1. V shed 1 base and J 4 bases; nucleotides not matched to a gene: 1. The CDR3 spans 15 residues. Looked up from germline, CDR1 is SGHVS and CDR2 is FNYEAQ.

This chain connects TRBV18 to TRBJ1-5; D remains unclear. CDR1 KGHSH and CDR2 LQKENI come from the germline V gene. The CDR3 has 13 residues. V lost 3 bases to trimming and J lost 10 bases, with 13 bases between them. CDR3 DNA sequence: TGTGCCAGCTCACCTAGTGAGGATGGACCCCAGCATTTT. Its translation: CASSPSEDGPQHF.

The gene calls are TRBV3-1 (or the pseudogene TRBV3-2) and TRBJ2-3; 10 nucleotides match TRBD2. This CDR3 has 15 residues. The V gene's germline CDR1 is LGHDT and CDR2 YNNKEL (reference sequence). The V and J ends lost 4 bases and 1 base, in that order; junction bases with no gene match: 2. The CDR3 sequence: CASSRLAGGTDTQYF. DNA of the CDR3: TGTGCCAGCAGCCGGCTAGCGGGAGGCACAGATACGCAGTATTTT.

On this clone: At one end, the junction sequence differs from germline, possibly due to a read error. V and J are TRBV7-3 and TRBJ2-1; D not certain. Germline values: CDR1 SGHTA, CDR2 FQGTGA. The length of the CDR3 is 15 residues. The CDR3 nucleotides read TGTGCCAGCAGCTATGACCCTAGGTCCTACGATGAGCAGTTCTTC. It encodes CASSYDPRSYDEQFF.

To note about this clone: One end of the junction does not line up with germline, which may come from a read error. The J gene is TRBJ2-2, the V gene TRBV7-7, with 12 bases lining up with TRBD2. CDR3 length: 15 amino acids. Germline V gene sequence: CDR1 SSHAT, CDR2 FNYEAQ (reference sequence). The CDR3 loop reads CASSLTSGSTGELFF. CDR3 in DNA: TGTGCTAGCAGCTTGACTAGCGGGAGCACCGGGGAGCTGTTTTTT.

In its sample, this clone was seen once. The chain is built from TRBV27 and TRBJ2-7; tentative D call: TRBD2 (6 bases). Looked up from germline, CDR1 is MNHEY and CDR2 is SMNVEV (reference sequence). The CDR3 contains 16 residues. Between the trimmed V and J ends, which lost 5 bases and 2 bases, there was a span of 19 bases. The chain's CDR3 is CASSPLGGGSPYEQYF. CDR3 coding DNA: TGTGCCAGCAGTCCCCTCGGAGGAGGGTCCCCCTACGAGCAGTACTTC.